This T cell receptor beta chain was found in a study of identical twins. Study findings and constraints: Abundant beta clonotypes from cord blood had fewer insertions, unlike memory repertoires, which showed none. Those out-of-frame alpha sequences shared by twins showed an excess of low generation probability.

Template switching, a step in the protocol, added a universal primer site, and cDNA carried unique molecular identifiers. One entry per CDR3 protein results from TCRdb running MiXCR on the 5' RACE reads. The sample comprises around 500,000 distinct CDR3 sequences, more than 13% of which are singletons, and over 0.5% rests with the top ten. Comments on this clonotype: Antigen unknown.

CDR1 is SNHLY, CDR2 FYNNEI, per germline. This CDR3 has 13 amino acids. The ends were cut back, 10 bases at V and 2 bases at J, with 11 bases in the middle. This sample also appeared in a second study, on yellow fever vaccine responses in identical twins. This second study says: Each twin's T cell response to the vaccine was reported to look partly convergent and partly personalized.

Sequencing was carried out using CD4+ T cells sorted from blood. The V gene is TRBV2, the J gene TRBJ2-2; possibly TRBD1 for D (6 bases). This TCR was recovered from a woman aged 18-30 years in good health. This chain's CDR3 is CAMGADNTGELFF. DNA for the CDR3: TGTGCCATGGGGGCTGACAACACCGGGGAGCTGTTTTTT.